This T cell receptor beta chain was sequenced in a study of blood T cell repertoires in COVID-19. Study overall: Whether acute or convalescent, the COVID-19 samples came from the United States, Italy and Spain. Sources were T cells, B-cell-depleted T cells, or PBMCs; the material itself was cDNA or gDNA.

Study processing details: Estimates of nucleated cell counts were drawn from the amplification of reference gene primers. Profiled with immunoSEQ multiplex PCR; TCRdb holds only in-frame clones, not every one. That table gives V, J and clone size, and the DNA gave D and trimming. The sample holds 200,000 or so clones, approximately 82% seen once. CDR1 is LNHDA, CDR2 SQIVND, per germline (reference sequence). The CDR3 contains 19 residues. V gave up 2 bases and J gave up 2 bases; unmatched junction bases: 10. This clone was detected only once. Sequenced material: peripheral blood. The TCR was taken from a human donor with acute or convalescent COVID-19. The donor label of this sample is uncertain. This chain uses TRBV19 with TRBJ2-6, with 9 positions matching TRBD2. CDR3: CASSISGTSFRPGANVLTF. As DNA, the CDR3 is TGTGCCAGTAGTATAAGCGGGACTAGCTTTCGACCTGGGGCCAACGTCCTGACTTTC. The full variable domain, completed using reference TRBV19 and TRBJ2-6, is DGGITQSPKYLFRKEGQNVTLSCEQNLNHDAMYWYRQDPGQGLRLIYYSQIVNDFQKGDIAEGYSVSREKKESFPLTVTSAQKNPTAFYLCASSISGTSFRPGANVLTFGAGSRLTVL.